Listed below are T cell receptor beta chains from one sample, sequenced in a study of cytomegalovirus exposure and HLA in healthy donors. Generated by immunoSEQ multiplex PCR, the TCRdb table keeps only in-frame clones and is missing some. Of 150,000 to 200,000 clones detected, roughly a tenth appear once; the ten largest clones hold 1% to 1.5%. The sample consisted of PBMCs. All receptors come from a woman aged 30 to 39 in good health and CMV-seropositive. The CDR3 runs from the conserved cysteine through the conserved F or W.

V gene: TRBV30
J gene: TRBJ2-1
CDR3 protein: CAWSGNLDNEQFF

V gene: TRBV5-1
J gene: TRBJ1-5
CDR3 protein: CASSPSGTGAFEPQHF

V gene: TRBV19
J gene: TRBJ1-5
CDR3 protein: CASSIDLRRQGYSNQPQHF

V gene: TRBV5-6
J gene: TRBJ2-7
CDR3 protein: CASSFFQRGSYEQYF

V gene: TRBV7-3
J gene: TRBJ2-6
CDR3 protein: CASRTPGTGNGANVLTF

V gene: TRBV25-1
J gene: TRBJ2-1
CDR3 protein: CASSLSGLAEHNEQFF

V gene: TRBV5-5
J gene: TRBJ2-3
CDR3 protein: CASSYGTGEADTQYF

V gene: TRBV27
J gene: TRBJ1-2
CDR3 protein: CASSAPGQGARGYTF

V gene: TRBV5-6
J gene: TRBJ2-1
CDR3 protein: CASSLELAVSLYNEQFF

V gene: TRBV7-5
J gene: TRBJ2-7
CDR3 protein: CARSCRTSGAAYEQYF

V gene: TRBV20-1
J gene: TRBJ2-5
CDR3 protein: CSASSGETQYF

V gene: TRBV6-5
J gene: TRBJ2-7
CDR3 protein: CASSYSAEPYEQYF

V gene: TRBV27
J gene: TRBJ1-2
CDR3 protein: CASSFAGEGNYGYTF

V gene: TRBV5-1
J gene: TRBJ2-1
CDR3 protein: CASSLAGDSSYNEQFF

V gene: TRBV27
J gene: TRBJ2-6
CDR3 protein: CASSFLGSGANVLTF

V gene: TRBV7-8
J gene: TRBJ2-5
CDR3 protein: CASSRDSEQTQYF